This TCR beta chain was captured in a study of blood T cell repertoires in COVID-19. Study-level background: The United States, Italy and Spain provided the acute and convalescent COVID-19 samples.

TCRdb's table, derived via immunoSEQ multiplex PCR, lists solely in-frame clones and lacks some. The table shows 200,000 to 250,000 clones, with about 85% occurring only once. This CDR3 is built from 16 residues. The germline V and J ends were trimmed by 5 bases and 8 bases, with 24 bases remaining between them. CDR1 and CDR2 (germline): SGHAT, FQNNGV. The genes are TRBV11-2 and TRBJ1-2, with D maybe TRBD1 (5 bases). The sample taken for sequencing was peripheral blood. This TCR came from a woman in her 50s with COVID-19, enrolled during active disease. CDR3 residues: CASSPSPGLLARGYTF. In nucleotides, the CDR3 is TGTGCCAGCAGCCCCTCACCGGGACTCTTGGCGAGAGGCTACACCTTC.